The 23 T cell receptor beta chains listed next were all sequenced from one sample in a study of blood T cell repertoires in COVID-19. Generated by immunoSEQ multiplex PCR, the TCRdb table keeps only in-frame clones and is missing some. The profile shows roughly 180,000 clones, roughly three quarters of them singletons. The sample comprised PBMCs or T cells enriched from blood (not recorded which). All receptors derive from a man in his 60s who had been exposed to COVID-19.

As for this clone: Other DNA sequences in this sample translate to the same CDR3. The chain has TRBV11-2 and TRBJ2-2; D is unresolved. In germline, CDR1 is SGHAT, CDR2 FQNNGV. The CDR3 contains 12 residues. V lost 1 base to trimming and J lost 8 bases, with 5 bases between them. Here the CDR3 DNA reads TGTGCCAGCAGCTTAGGGGCTGGGGAGCTGTTTTTT. Its translation: CASSLGAGELFF.

This clone has just one count. The V call is TRBV2, the J call TRBJ1-2; tentatively, D is TRBD1 (6 bases). V dropped 6 bases and J dropped 8 bases, with 13 bases sitting between them. Germline V gene sequence: CDR1 SNHLY, CDR2 FYNNEI. The CDR3 loop spans 12 amino acids. This chain's CDR3 is CASSTGLAGYTF. DNA for the CDR3: TGTGCCAGCAGCACAGGGTTAGCGGGCTACACCTTC.

The CDR3 nucleotides are TGTGCCAGTAGTTTGGGACAGGTCACAGATACGCAGTATTTT. It translates to CASSLGQVTDTQYF. The gene calls are TRBV19 and TRBJ2-3; 8 positions match TRBD1. In germline, CDR1 is LNHDA, CDR2 SQIVND (reference sequence). This CDR3 has 14 residues. Trimming removed 5 bases from V and 2 bases from J; junction bases left unmatched: 3.

The V call is TRBV24-1, the J call TRBJ2-7, with D perhaps TRBD2 (6 bases). The CDR3 loop spans 15 amino acids. Germline loops: CDR1 KGHDR, CDR2 SFDVKD. V was trimmed by 5 bases and J by 1 base, leaving 14 bases between them. Here the CDR3 reads CATSGGWEESYEQYF. CDR3 nucleotide sequence: TGTGCCACCAGTGGAGGGTGGGAGGAATCCTACGAGCAGTACTTC.

This clone has a single count. The rearrangement uses TRBV30 and TRBJ2-2, with 10 bases lining up with TRBD1. Germline V gene sequence: CDR1 GTSNPN, CDR2 SVGIG (reference sequence). Germline trimming cut 3 bases from V and 5 bases from J; bases unmatched to any gene: 3. The CDR3 is 14 residues long. CDR3 bases: TGTGCCTGGAGCGGGACAGGGGTAACCGGGGAGCTGTTTTTT. It codes for CAWSGTGVTGELFF.

CDR3 sequence reads: CASSLFGGKGSYEQYF. The CDR3 DNA follows: TGTGCCAGCAGCTTATTTGGCGGGAAGGGGTCCTACGAGCAGTACTTC. This chain joins TRBV7-8 and TRBJ2-7, with D possibly TRBD2 on 6 matching bases. Deletions cut 2 bases from V and 1 base from J, with 15 bases between. Germline values: CDR1 SGHVS, CDR2 FQNEAQ. This CDR3 is 16 amino acids long.

The V and J genes are TRBV19 and TRBJ2-4; 7 positions match TRBD1. Germline values: CDR1 LNHDA, CDR2 SQIVND (reference sequence). The CDR3 has 15 amino acids. J gave up 1 base and V 4 bases, and 4 bases lay outside the gene matches. DNA of the CDR3: TGTGCCAGTAGTACACCACAGGGGGCCAAAAACATTCAGTACTTC. This gives the protein CASSTPQGAKNIQYF.

The gene calls are TRBV28 and TRBJ2-2; tentative D call: TRBD2 (5 bases). The CDR3 totals 13 residues. With 6 bases removed from V and 0 bases from J, the gap between germline ends came to 5 bases. The germline gives CDR1 MDHEN, CDR2 SYDVKM. The CDR3 loop is CASRLANTGELFF. In nucleotides, the CDR3 is TGTGCCAGCAGACTAGCGAACACCGGGGAGCTGTTTTTT.

The chain is built from TRBV9 and TRBJ1-3; D uncertain. Germline CDR1 reads SGDLS; CDR2 reads YYNGEE. There are 17 residues in the CDR3. The V gene lost 4 bases and the J gene lost 2 bases, with 19 bases spanning the gap. The CDR3, as DNA: TGTGCCAGCAGCACATACGCAGACGGAGGGACTGGAAACACCATATATTTT. As protein: CASSTYADGGTGNTIYF.

V gene TRBV5-6 combines with J gene TRBJ2-1; 7 bases align to TRBD2. The CDR3 covers 17 residues. Germline V CDR1 and CDR2: SGHDT, YYEEEE. Losses at the gene ends were 0 bases for V and 7 bases for J; bases not matched to a gene: 13. The CDR3 loop reads CASSLGGLGGVWNEQFF. CDR3 in DNA: TGTGCCAGCAGCTTGGGAGGACTAGGAGGGGTGTGGAATGAGCAGTTCTTC.

V is TRBV5-8 and J is TRBJ1-2; 7 bases agree with TRBD1. This CDR3 comprises 13 residues. V shed 4 bases, J shed 4 bases, and the junction held 4 bases outside the gene matches. Germline CDR1 and CDR2: SGHTS and YDEGEE. The DNA of the CDR3 is TGTGCCAGCAGCCCAGGGGGTGTCTATGGCTACACCTTC. Its translation: CASSPGGVYGYTF.

The chain employs TRBV9 and TRBJ2-1; perhaps TRBD1 as D (6 bases). The CDR3 is 15 residues long. Germline V gene sequence: CDR1 SGDLS, CDR2 YYNGEE. Deletions cut 0 bases from V and 0 bases from J, with 7 bases between. The CDR3 nucleotides read TGTGCCAGCAGCGTAGGGACAGTCTCCTACAATGAGCAGTTCTTC. Translating gives CASSVGTVSYNEQFF.

The rearrangement links TRBV6-5 to TRBJ1-2, with D possibly being TRBD1 (6 bases). The germline V gene encodes CDR1 MNHEY and CDR2 SVGAGI. This CDR3 spans 13 amino acids. V was cut by 4 bases and J by 6 bases, with 12 bases left in between. The DNA for the CDR3 is TGTGCCAGCAGTTCTCGGGACATTGATGGCTACACCTTC. This gives the protein CASSSRDIDGYTF.

The chain links TRBV30 to TRBJ2-7; D may be TRBD2 (5 bases). The CDR3 length is 16 residues. CDR1 is GTSNPN and CDR2 is SVGIG in the germline V gene (reference sequence). Trimming stripped 2 bases from V and 0 bases from J, with 17 bases between. The chain's CDR3 is CAWSLRRGTVSYEQYF. The DNA for the CDR3 is TGTGCCTGGAGTCTTCGCCGGGGAACAGTCTCCTACGAGCAGTACTTC.

The chain is built from TRBV27 and TRBJ2-5, with 7 bases fitting TRBD2. Germline CDR1 and CDR2: MNHEY and SMNVEV (reference sequence). The CDR3 consists of 15 residues. V shed 1 base, J shed 6 bases, and the junction held 8 bases outside the gene matches. In DNA, the CDR3 is TGTGCCAGCAGTTTATGGGGGGGGGTCGTGCAGACCCAGTACTTC. Translation: CASSLWGGVVQTQYF.

The gene calls are TRBV12-3 or TRBV12-4 and TRBJ1-1; 7 bases align to TRBD1. The CDR3 has 13 amino acids. The junction had 5 bases not matched to a gene; V was cut back by 6 bases and J by 4 bases. The DNA for the CDR3 is TGTGCCAGCAGCCGACAGGGATTCACTGAAGCTTTCTTT. It yields the protein CASSRQGFTEAFF.

The rearrangement joins TRBV6-2 or TRBV6-3 to TRBJ2-1; D perhaps matches TRBD2 (6 bases). This CDR3 is built from 16 residues. CDR1 is MNHEY and CDR2 is SVGEGT in the germline V gene. V was trimmed by 5 bases and J by 2 bases, leaving 16 bases between them. CDR3 region: CASSPRGGETYNEQFF. Written as DNA, the CDR3 is TGTGCCAGCAGTCCACGTGGCGGGGAAACCTACAATGAGCAGTTCTTC.

A few counts support this clone. The genes are TRBV29-1 and TRBJ1-1, with 7 bases fitting TRBD1. Germline values: CDR1 SQVTM, CDR2 ANQGSEA. The V gene end was trimmed by 4 bases and the J gene end by 2 bases; junction bases not matched to a gene: 7. The CDR3 totals 14 residues. The CDR3 coding sequence is TGCAGCGTTGGGCAGGGGACAGATAACACTGAAGCTTTCTTT. Protein sequence: CSVGQGTDNTEAFF.

Comments on this clone: One junction end disagrees with the germline gene, perhaps due to a read error. Different DNA sequences within this sample yield the same CDR3. The chain employs TRBV9 and TRBJ2-3; TRBD1 matches at 7 bases. Per germline, CDR1 SGDLS and CDR2 YYNGEE. This CDR3 comprises 13 residues. CDR3 sequence: CASSAGDSPPQYF. In nucleotides, the CDR3 is TGTGCTAGCAGCGCAGGGGACAGCCCCCCGCAGTATTTT. The variable domain in full, with the rest retrieved from reference TRBV9 and TRBJ2-3, is DSGVTQTPKHLITATGQRVTLRCSPRSGDLSVYWYQQSLDQGLQFLIQYYNGEERAKGNILERFSAQQFPDLHSELNLSSLELGDSALYFCASSAGDSPPQYFGPGTRLTVL.

The chain uses TRBV27 and TRBJ1-5; TRBD1 agrees at 10 bases. CDR1 is MNHEY and CDR2 is SMNVEV in the germline V gene (reference sequence). The ends lost 6 bases at V and 7 bases at J; junction bases unmatched: 9. This CDR3 has 15 amino acids. For the CDR3, the DNA is TGTGCCAGCAGGGGACAGGGGTACTTGTCCCAGCCCCAGCATTTT. Protein sequence: CASRGQGYLSQPQHF.

The rearrangement joins TRBV5-4 to TRBJ2-7, with 11 bases identical to TRBD1. CDR3 length equals 15 residues. Looked up from germline, CDR1 is SGHNT and CDR2 is YYREEE (reference sequence). V lost 4 bases to trimming and J lost 0 bases; unmatched junction nucleotides: 3. The CDR3 loop is CASSLGTGGSYEQYF. CDR3 DNA sequence: TGTGCCAGCAGCCTGGGGACAGGGGGCTCCTACGAGCAGTACTTC. Complete variable domain (other parts from reference TRBV5-4 and TRBJ2-7): ETGVTQSPTHLIKTRGQQVTLRCSSQSGHNTVSWYQQALGQGPQFIFQYYREEENGRGNFPPRFSGLQFPNYSSELNVNALELDDSALYLCASSLGTGGSYEQYFGPGTRLTVT.

V is TRBV19 and J is TRBJ2-7, with TRBD2 identical over 9 bases. V shed 3 bases, J shed 6 bases, and the junction held 9 bases outside the gene matches. Germline CDR1 LNHDA, CDR2 SQIVND (reference sequence). CDR3 length: 15 amino acids. CDR3 residues: CASSIEGGRAVEQYF. As DNA, the CDR3 is TGTGCCAGTAGTATCGAAGGCGGGAGGGCCGTCGAGCAGTACTTC.

The genes are TRBV18 and TRBJ1-1, with D perhaps matching TRBD1 (5 bases). The CDR3 has 13 residues. V was cut by 5 bases and J by 7 bases, with 14 bases left in between. The germline gives CDR1 KGHSH, CDR2 LQKENI. CDR3 coding DNA: TGTGCCAGCTCAAGATCCGGGGGGGTTGAAGCTTTCTTT. Translation gives CASSRSGGVEAFF.